Reported below is one TCR beta chain. This clonotype was detected only a few times. No antigen is known for it. Within one base of it there is no much larger clone, and no base qualities were kept. The library was prepared using 5' RACE. The run used an Illumina HiSeq 2500. The second PCR ran for roughly 6 to 11 cycles and used a J-beta primer mix along with a sample-barcoded 5' primer. A unique molecular identifier was introduced onto each TCR beta cDNA molecule by a template-switch 5' adaptor carrying 12 random nucleotides. At least 2.5 million CDR3-containing paired-end reads were obtained from each sample. First-strand cDNA was synthesized from all RNA with the Mint cDNA synthesis kit, primed by a TRBC-specific oligonucleotide. Following uracil-DNA glycosylase treatment, a first 18-cycle PCR with universal primers M1SS and BC2_uni_R was performed on all cDNA. Per the original workflow: For normalization, 1 million high-quality reads were randomly selected from each sample, with every read carrying a distinct molecular identifier. Instead of being binned into consensus sequences, reads with shared molecular identifiers were discarded. MiTCR, with a Q25 quality threshold and the strictest error-elimination algorithm, was used for CDR3 identification, clonotype clustering and error correction. A nonparametric unseen species model using Euler transformation provided a lower-bound estimate of total TCR beta diversity. TCRdb trimmed public reads at Q25 via fastp, called clones via MiXCR and kept in-frame beta chains. Rows with one shared CDR3 protein collapse into an entry with the most common genes and DNA. The authors' filters were not applied to this entry. Within this sample are about 1.4 million distinct CDR3 sequences, with 55% to 75% of them counted one time only. In total, the top ten clones hold over 6.5% of the sample.

This sample is part of a study of blood T cells in healthy people across ages (dated by TCRdb to the mid-2010s). Broadly, across the study: In model experiments, roughly one uniquely barcoded TCR beta cDNA molecule per two T cells was captured by template switching. Age-related changes in TCR beta repertoire diversity were measured in the study by deep sequencing normalized with unique cDNA molecular identifiers. The donors were split into four age groups: young (average about 16 years), middle-aged (nearly 40), aged (roughly 68) and long-lived (more than 80). To avoid experimental bias, donors of different ages were spread randomly across the sequencing lanes. Two additional independent replicas of 1 million unique cDNA reads from the same blood draw were analyzed for two donors (one aged 18 to 30 and one aged 80 or older).

Trimming removed 3 bases from V and 4 bases from J; the gene matches leave 7 bases unexplained. In the germline V gene, CDR1 corresponds to SQVTM and CDR2 to ANQGSEA. From cysteine to phenylalanine, the CDR3 is 16 amino acids long. Only the CDR3 DNA stays, 48 bases, in frame from base 1. General conclusions and limits of the study: Observed TCR beta diversity correlated strongly with the percentage of naive T cells measured by flow cytometry. Observed TCR beta diversity per million T cells fell roughly linearly with age, and a significant reduction was already apparent by age roughly 40. Conclusive comparison of naive and antigen-experienced compartments was prevented by the profiling of bulk unsorted PBMCs. The CMV infection status of donors was not known, potentially confounding age-related changes in expanded clonotypes. Estimates of total diversity from one million sequenced T cells were regarded as lower bounds and underestimates. Compared with the aged group, the long-lived group had more naive CD4+ T cells, fewer expanded clones and increased TCR diversity, suggesting age selection.

The roughly 39 donors, aged roughly 6 to 95 years, were systemically healthy Caucasian individuals from Russia. Approximately 9.3 milliliters of peripheral blood were collected from each donor into EDTA-treated Vacutainer tubes. Ficoll-Paque density-gradient centrifugation was used to isolate PBMCs, with at least 7 million per sample. Trizol reagent was used to extract total RNA from PBMCs, with at least 5 micrograms per sample. For every donor, an aliquot of PBMCs went through flow cytometry to measure the percentages of naive CD45RAhigh/CD27high T cells. Sequenced input: blood. The origin of this receptor is a young man in good health. Recombination connected TRBV29-1 to TRBJ2-5; 14 nucleotides in the junction match TRBD2. The CDR3 corresponds to CSVEGGLAGDGETQYF. The base sequence is TGCAGCGTTGAGGGGGGACTAGCGGGAGACGGAGAGACCCAGTACTTC.